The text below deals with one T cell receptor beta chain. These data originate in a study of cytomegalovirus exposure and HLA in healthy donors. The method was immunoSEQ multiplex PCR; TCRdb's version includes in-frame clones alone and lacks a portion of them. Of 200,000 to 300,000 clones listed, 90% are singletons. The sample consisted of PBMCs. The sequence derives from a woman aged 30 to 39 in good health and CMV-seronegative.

The CDR3 reads CASSLALSSGLYEQYF. In DNA, the CDR3 is TGTGCCAGCAGCTTGGCTCTGTCTAGCGGGCTCTACGAGCAGTACTTC. This chain connects TRBV5-5 to TRBJ2-7; 8 bases match TRBD2. Germline-derived CDR1 and CDR2 are SGHKS and YYEKEE (reference sequence). With V trimmed by 0 bases and J by 3 bases, 8 bases remained unmatched. This CDR3 has 16 amino acids.